This T cell receptor (beta chain) originates from a study of glioma-infiltrating T cells after dendritic cell vaccination. Notes on the study in general: Patients with more pretreatment TILs had longer time to progression and survival. No direct clonality-survival link was found; a diverse polyclonal response may matter.

With 5 bases clipped from V and 5 bases from J, the junction kept 6 bases outside the gene matches. From germline, CDR1 is MNHNY and CDR2 SVGAGI (reference sequence). This CDR3 is 14 amino acids long. Input was 2 to 2.5 ug genomic DNA, or all available if less. Primers: 60 V beta forward and 13 J beta reverse. Repertoires were generated with immunoSEQ multiplex PCR, while TCRdb's copy carries only in-frame clones and drops some. The sample has 80,000 to 100,000 clones, around 80% seen once. On this clone itself: The antigen remains undetermined.

J is TRBJ2-7 and V is TRBV6-6; 10 bases are a match to TRBD1. This material consisted of blood, taken before dendritic cell vaccination. The receptor comes from a human donor with glioblastoma. The DNA of the CDR3 is TGTGCCAGCAGTATCCGGGACAGGGGTGACGAGCAGTACTTC. Translation gives CASSIRDRGDEQYF.